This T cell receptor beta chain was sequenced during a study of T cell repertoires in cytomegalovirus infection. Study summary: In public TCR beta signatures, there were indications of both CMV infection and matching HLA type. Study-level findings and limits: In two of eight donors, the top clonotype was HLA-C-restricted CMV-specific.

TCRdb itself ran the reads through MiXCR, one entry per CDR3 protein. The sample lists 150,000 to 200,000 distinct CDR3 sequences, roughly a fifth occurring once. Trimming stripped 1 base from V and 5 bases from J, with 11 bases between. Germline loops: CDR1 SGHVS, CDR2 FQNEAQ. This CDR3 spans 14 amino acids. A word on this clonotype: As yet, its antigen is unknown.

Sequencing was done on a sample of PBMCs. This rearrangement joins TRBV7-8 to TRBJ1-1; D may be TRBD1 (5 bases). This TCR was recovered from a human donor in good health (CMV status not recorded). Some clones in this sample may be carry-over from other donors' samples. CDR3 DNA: TGTGCCAGCAGCTTAGGCAGGGTGGGGACTGAAGCTTTCTTT. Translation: CASSLGRVGTEAFF. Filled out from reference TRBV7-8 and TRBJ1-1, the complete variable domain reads GAGVSQSPRYKVAKRGQDVALRCDPISGHVSLFWYQQALGQGPEFLTYFQNEAQLDKSGLPSDRFFAERPEGSVSTLKIQRTQQEDSAVYLCASSLGRVGTEAFFGQGTRLTVV.